These 11 T cell receptor beta chains were all obtained from the same sample, sequenced in a study of T-cell memory formation after mild COVID-19. TCRdb re-derived calls from the 5' RACE reads in MiXCR, one entry per CDR3 protein. The profile shows 300,000 to 400,000 distinct CDR3 sequences, around 27% of them singletons. Sequences were obtained from PBMCs or a T cell subset sorted from them (not recorded which). Receptors were obtained from an adult woman who had mild COVID-19 (a few samples of this study predate the infection). Cell type and time point are not known.

This chain links TRBV19 with TRBJ1-1, with 11 bases lining up with TRBD1. Trimming cost V 3 bases and J 0 bases; bases outside gene matches: 12. The CDR3 totals 19 residues. CDR1 is LNHDA and CDR2 is SQIVND in the germline V gene (reference sequence). CDR3 residues: CASSIRPWTGGLVNTEAFF. CDR3 nucleotide sequence: TGTGCCAGTAGTATTCGCCCTTGGACAGGGGGCCTCGTGAACACTGAAGCTTTCTTT.

This clonotype has more than one count but fewer than ten. This rearrangement joins TRBV24-1 to TRBJ2-1, with TRBD2 identical over 8 bases. Germline assignment: CDR1 KGHDR and CDR2 SFDVKD. Unmatched junction bases numbered 8, after V lost 4 bases and J lost 4 bases. This CDR3 has 16 residues. CDR3 residues: CATSDLSGSDYNEQFF. The CDR3 region has the DNA TGTGCCACCAGTGACCTGAGCGGGAGTGATTACAATGAGCAGTTCTTC.

This clonotype was detected a few times. The chain couples TRBV6-5 to TRBJ2-7, with D perhaps matching TRBD1 (6 bases). The CDR3 consists of 13 residues. Deletions cut 7 bases from V and 3 bases from J, with 13 bases between. Per the germline V gene, CDR1 is MNHEY and CDR2 is SVGAGI. This CDR3 is CASTRGHFYEQYF. In nucleotides, the CDR3 is TGTGCCAGCACCCGGGGACACTTCTACGAGCAGTACTTC.

This clonotype has only a few counts. In DNA form, the CDR3 reads TGCGCCAGCAGCTGGGGGACAGGGAGACTCACTGAAGCTTTCTTT. This gives the protein CASSWGTGRLTEAFF. The chain is built from TRBV5-1 and TRBJ1-1; 9 bases match TRBD1. CDR3 length: 15 amino acids. The V and J ends lost 3 bases and 4 bases, in that order; junction bases with no gene match: 7. CDR1 is SGHRS, CDR2 YFSETQ, per germline. The whole variable domain, filled in from reference TRBV5-1 and TRBJ1-1, reads KAGVTQTPRYLIKTRGQQVTLSCSPISGHRSVSWYQQTPGQGLQFLFEYFSETQRNKGNFPGRFSGRQFSNSRSEMNVSTLELGDSALYLCASSWGTGRLTEAFFGQGTRLTVV.

The rearrangement links TRBV3-1 to TRBJ2-2, with D possibly being TRBD1 or TRBD2 (5 bases each). The CDR3 contains 15 residues. CDR1 is LGHDT, CDR2 YNNKEL, per germline (reference sequence). With 0 bases removed from V and 6 bases from J, the gap between germline ends came to 11 bases. The CDR3 DNA reads TGTGCCAGCAGCCAAGAGGGGGTCGACGCCGGGGAGCTGTTTTTT. This gives the protein CASSQEGVDAGELFF.

This clonotype was observed a few times. The genes are TRBV7-9 and TRBJ2-7; 12 nucleotides agree with TRBD2. The CDR3 is made up of 16 amino acids. V shed 5 bases, J shed 3 bases, and the junction held 8 bases outside the gene matches. Looked up from germline, CDR1 is SEHNR and CDR2 is FQNEAQ (reference sequence). The CDR3, as DNA: TGTGCCAGCAGCCCAAAGACTAGCGGGAGTTTCTACGAGCAGTACTTC. It specifies CASSPKTSGSFYEQYF. Combining the CDR3 with reference TRBV7-9 and TRBJ2-7 gives the whole variable domain DTGVSQNPRHKITKRGQNVTFRCDPISEHNRLYWYRQTLGQGPEFLTYFQNEAQLEKSRLLSDRFSAERPKGSFSTLEIQRTEQGDSAMYLCASSPKTSGSFYEQYFGPGTRLTVT.

The J gene is TRBJ1-5, the V gene TRBV29-1; 7 positions agree with TRBD1. V lost 4 bases, J lost 3 bases, and 3 bases stayed unmatched. Germline V gene sequence: CDR1 SQVTM, CDR2 ANQGSEA. The CDR3 sequence is 13 residues long. CDR3 nucleotide sequence: TGCAGCGTTGCGGGACAGCTCAATCAGCCCCAGCATTTT. This encodes CSVAGQLNQPQHF.

There are a few counts of this clonotype. The chain carries TRBV20-1 and TRBJ2-6; 11 bases match TRBD1. The length of the CDR3 is 18 residues. V shed 6 bases and J 0 bases; nucleotides not matched to a gene: 10. Per the germline V gene, CDR1 is DFQATT and CDR2 is SNEGSKA (reference sequence). The CDR3 here is CSAQDRGHSASGANVLTF. CDR3 DNA: TGCAGTGCCCAGGACAGGGGGCATTCGGCCTCTGGGGCCAACGTCCTGACTTTC.

This clonotype was seen a few times. CDR3 loop: CASSAGTGGTEAFF. As DNA, the CDR3 is TGTGCCAGCAGCGCAGGGACAGGGGGCACTGAAGCTTTCTTT. The chain uses TRBV9 and TRBJ1-1; 11 bases are shared with TRBD1. The ends lost 3 bases at V and 4 bases at J; junction bases unmatched: 2. This CDR3 has 14 residues. Germline V gene data show CDR1 as SGDLS and CDR2 as YYNGEE. The variable domain in full, completed from reference TRBV9 and TRBJ1-1, reads DSGVTQTPKHLITATGQRVTLRCSPRSGDLSVYWYQQSLDQGLQFLIQYYNGEERAKGNILERFSAQQFPDLHSELNLSSLELGDSALYFCASSAGTGGTEAFFGQGTRLTVV.

The gene calls are TRBV19 and TRBJ1-1, with 9 bases lining up with TRBD1. This CDR3 has 14 amino acids. Germline V gene data show CDR1 as LNHDA and CDR2 as SQIVND (reference sequence). Unmatched junction bases numbered 1, after V lost 1 base and J lost 4 bases. CDR3 protein: CASSIGQGGTEAFF. For the CDR3, the DNA is TGTGCCAGTAGTATAGGACAGGGGGGCACTGAAGCTTTCTTT.

The chain recombines TRBV9 with TRBJ1-1, with no clear D. The CDR3 sequence is 18 residues long. V lost 3 bases, J lost 0 bases, and 21 bases lay in between. Looked up from germline, CDR1 is SGDLS and CDR2 is YYNGEE. CDR3 nucleotides: TGTGCCAGCAGCGCTCGGACGGGCCGGGGAGTCTTGAACACTGAAGCTTTCTTT. Its protein is CASSARTGRGVLNTEAFF. Drawing the rest from reference TRBV9 and TRBJ1-1, the complete variable domain is DSGVTQTPKHLITATGQRVTLRCSPRSGDLSVYWYQQSLDQGLQFLIQYYNGEERAKGNILERFSAQQFPDLHSELNLSSLELGDSALYFCASSARTGRGVLNTEAFFGQGTRLTVV.